This T cell receptor (beta chain) was obtained from a study of OX40 agonist ivuxolimab in advanced cancers. Across the whole study: Among those treated, three patients had partial responses, one with hepatocellular carcinoma and two with cutaneous melanoma.

Clones were read by immunoSEQ multiplex PCR, and TCRdb kept only the in-frame ones, dropping some. The sample has roughly 79,000 clones, about nine tenths seen once. The V end was cut by 1 base, the J end by 5 bases, with 8 bases between. Germline CDR1 reads SEHNR; CDR2 reads FQNEAQ (reference sequence). The CDR3 totals 14 residues. The sequence was collected from an adult with an advanced solid tumor such as melanoma, head and neck, liver or kidney cancer. J is TRBJ2-2 and V is TRBV7-9; D unresolved. Sequencing used CD4+ or CD8+ T cells sorted from blood, obtained in a trial of the OX40 agonist ivuxolimab. The chain's CDR3 is CASSLGGLTGELFF. Here the CDR3 DNA reads TGTGCCAGCAGCTTAGGTGGATTAACCGGGGAGCTGTTTTTT.